This TCR beta chain was sequenced during a study of shared clonotypes between healthy human individuals. Genomic DNA from each subset was divided evenly over several immunoSEQ plates. Repertoires were generated with immunoSEQ multiplex PCR, while TCRdb's copy carries only in-frame clones and drops some. The sample shows roughly 1,000,000 clones, around three quarters of them seen only once. Notes on this clone: Its specificity is not known.

Germline-derived CDR1 and CDR2 are SGHRS and YFSETQ. Trimming removed 3 bases from V and 1 base from J, with 19 bases in between. The CDR3 covers 17 residues. Study-wide results and limits: Owing to a small donor count, the genetic and exposure-history diversity represented was limited.

The receptor was derived from a man aged 18 to 35 in good health. Some clones in this sample may be carry-over from other donors' samples. V usage is TRBV5-1 and J usage is TRBJ2-5, with a weak D call TRBD1 (6 bases). The sequenced sample consisted of memory CD4+ T cells from PBMCs. Subset meaning: CD45RA-negative fraction. This CDR3 is CASSYDPPDRSQETQYF. The CDR3 bases are TGCGCCAGCAGCTACGACCCGCCAGACAGGAGCCAAGAGACCCAGTACTTC. Filled out from reference TRBV5-1 and TRBJ2-5, the complete variable domain reads KAGVTQTPRYLIKTRGQQVTLSCSPISGHRSVSWYQQTPGQGLQFLFEYFSETQRNKGNFPGRFSGRQFSNSRSEMNVSTLELGDSALYLCASSYDPPDRSQETQYFGPGTRLLVL.